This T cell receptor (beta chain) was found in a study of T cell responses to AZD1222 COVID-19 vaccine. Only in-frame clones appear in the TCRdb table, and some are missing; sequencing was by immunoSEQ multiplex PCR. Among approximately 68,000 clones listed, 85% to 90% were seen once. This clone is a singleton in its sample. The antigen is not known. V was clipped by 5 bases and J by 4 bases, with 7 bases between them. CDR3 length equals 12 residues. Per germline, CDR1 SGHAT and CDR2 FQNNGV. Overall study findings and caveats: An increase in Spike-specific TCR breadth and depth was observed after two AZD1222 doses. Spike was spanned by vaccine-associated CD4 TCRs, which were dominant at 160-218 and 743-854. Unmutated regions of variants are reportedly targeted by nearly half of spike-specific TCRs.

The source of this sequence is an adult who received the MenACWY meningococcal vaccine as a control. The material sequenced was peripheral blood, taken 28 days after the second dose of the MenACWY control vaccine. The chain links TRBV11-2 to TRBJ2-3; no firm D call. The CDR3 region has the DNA TGTGCCAGCAGCCCGGGTGCAGATACGCAGTATTTT. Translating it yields CASSPGADTQYF.